This entry lists 24 T cell receptor beta chains sequenced from one sample in a study of T cells in tuberculosis. TCRdb's table, derived via immunoSEQ multiplex PCR, lists solely in-frame clones and lacks some. Here the sample spans some 30,000 clones, 94% being singletons. The sequencing sample was made of PBMCs. The receptors stem from a donor between 10 and 35 years old with latent tuberculosis or without tuberculosis infection.

V usage is TRBV27 and J usage is TRBJ2-3; 8 positions match TRBD1. In germline, CDR1 is MNHEY, CDR2 SMNVEV (reference sequence). The V gene end was trimmed by 5 bases and the J gene end by 0 bases; junction bases not matched to a gene: 4. This CDR3 has 15 amino acids. The CDR3, as DNA: TGTGCCAGCAGTGGCAGGGGGCTTAGCACAGATACGCAGTATTTT. It specifies CASSGRGLSTDTQYF.

The genes are TRBV19 and TRBJ2-6; 11 positions match TRBD1. The ends lost 5 bases at V and 0 bases at J; junction bases unmatched: 6. Germline values: CDR1 LNHDA, CDR2 SQIVND (reference sequence). The CDR3 is made up of 18 amino acids. The CDR3 spells CASSGQGATLSGANVLTF. CDR3 nucleotide sequence: TGTGCCAGTAGTGGACAGGGGGCAACCCTCTCTGGGGCCAACGTCCTGACTTTC.

This chain joins TRBV27 and TRBJ2-1, with D maybe TRBD2 (6 bases). The CDR3 extends over 15 amino acids. Germline V lookup: CDR1 MNHEY, CDR2 SMNVEV (reference sequence). Trimming took off 7 bases at V and 12 bases at J, with 25 bases between the two ends. CDR3 in DNA: TGTGCCAGCACTCACACGGGGACTGTCTCGGGGAGGCAGTTCTTC. It translates to CASTHTGTVSGRQFF.

The J gene is TRBJ1-2, the V gene TRBV7-2; the match to TRBD1 covers 8 bases. Germline values: CDR1 SGHTA, CDR2 FQGNSA. The V and J ends lost 5 bases and 3 bases, in that order; junction bases with no gene match: 2. The CDR3 covers 13 residues. The CDR3 DNA is TGTGCCAGCAGCGCGGGACAGGACTATGGCTACACCTTC. Its translation: CASSAGQDYGYTF.

J is TRBJ2-7 and V is TRBV14; 7 nucleotides align to TRBD2. The CDR3 is 14 residues long. The V gene end was trimmed by 5 bases and the J gene end by 3 bases; junction bases not matched to a gene: 7. Germline CDR1 and CDR2: SGHDN and FVKESK. CDR3 loop: CASSSRDYHYEQYF. DNA of the CDR3: TGTGCCAGCAGCTCCCGGGACTACCACTACGAGCAGTACTTC.

CDR3 protein: CASSGLTSGRGDEQFF. CDR3 coding DNA: TGTGCCAGTAGTGGCCTAACTAGCGGGAGAGGCGATGAGCAGTTCTTC. This chain uses TRBV19 with TRBJ2-1, with 11 positions matching TRBD2. Germline V gene lookup returns CDR1 LNHDA and CDR2 SQIVND (reference sequence). V dropped 5 bases and J dropped 8; count of bases not matched to a gene: 11. The CDR3 spans 16 residues.

The chain uses TRBV11-2 and TRBJ1-2; a weak D match, TRBD1 (6 bases). This CDR3 has 14 residues. Germline V gives CDR1 SGHAT, CDR2 FQNNGV. V lost 2 bases to trimming and J lost 4 bases, with 11 bases between them. This CDR3 reads CASSLWTAGYGYTF. In nucleotides, the CDR3 is TGTGCCAGCAGCTTATGGACAGCTGGCTATGGCTACACCTTC. Using reference TRBV11-2 and TRBJ1-2 for the parts outside the CDR3, the full variable domain is EAGVAQSPRYKIIEKRQSVAFWCNPISGHATLYWYQQILGQGPKLLIQFQNNGVVDDSQLPKDRFSAERLKGVDSTLKIQPAKLEDSAVYLCASSLWTAGYGYTFGSGTRLTVV.

The gene calls are TRBV5-1 and TRBJ2-1, with D unclear. This CDR3 has 14 residues. Trimming stripped 0 bases from V and 3 bases from J, with 7 bases between. Germline loops: CDR1 SGHRS, CDR2 YFSETQ. CDR3 DNA sequence: TGCGCCAGCAGCTTGGAGCTAGACTACAATGAGCAGTTCTTC. This encodes CASSLELDYNEQFF.

The chain carries TRBV6-1 and TRBJ2-3; 11 positions agree with TRBD2. Germline V CDR1 and CDR2: MNHNS, SASEGT. Trimming took 4 bases from V and 6 from J; bases not matched to a gene: 9. The CDR3 covers 16 residues. The CDR3 is CASSAPRLAGRDTQYF. DNA of the CDR3: TGTGCCAGCAGTGCCCCGAGACTAGCGGGACGGGATACGCAGTATTTT.

The CDR3, as DNA: TGTGCCAGCAGCCTCCTCACCTCAGGCGAGCAGTACTTC. It translates to CASSLLTSGEQYF. This chain connects TRBV7-9 to TRBJ2-7, with D unresolved. Germline V gene sequence: CDR1 SEHNR, CDR2 FQNEAQ (reference sequence). The CDR3 loop spans 13 amino acids. V was trimmed by 5 bases and J by 6 bases, leaving 14 bases between them.

The CDR3 loop reads CASSDKHRGQETQYF. DNA of the CDR3: TGTGCCAGCAGTGATAAGCACAGGGGCCAAGAGACCCAGTACTTC. The rearrangement links TRBV6-1 to TRBJ2-5; 7 bases fit TRBD1. CDR1 and CDR2 from the germline V gene are MNHNS and SASEGT. The CDR3 sequence is 15 residues long. V dropped 3 bases and J dropped 1; count of bases not matched to a gene: 5.

J is TRBJ2-1 and V is TRBV29-1, with 8 nucleotides matching TRBD1. With 7 bases clipped from V and 9 bases from J, the junction kept 11 bases outside the gene matches. CDR3 length equals 13 residues. CDR1 is SQVTM, CDR2 ANQGSEA, per germline. CDR3 loop: CSAYGQGLGEQFF. The CDR3 bases are TGCAGCGCCTACGGACAGGGCCTCGGTGAGCAGTTCTTC.

The genes are TRBV5-8 and TRBJ1-3, with TRBD1 matching over 8 bases. V gave up 2 bases and J gave up 8 bases; unmatched junction bases: 9. CDR3 length: 15 amino acids. Germline V lookup: CDR1 SGHTS, CDR2 YDEGEE. CDR3 residues: CASSLAGGRGDTIYF. CDR3 in DNA: TGTGCCAGCAGCTTAGCAGGGGGCCGCGGCGACACCATATATTTT.

The chain combines TRBV19 with TRBJ2-3; tentative D call: TRBD2 (6 bases). CDR3 length: 13 residues. With 5 bases removed from V and 8 bases from J, the gap between germline ends came to 14 bases. Germline values: CDR1 LNHDA, CDR2 SQIVND (reference sequence). CDR3 residues: CASSPWGDGTQYF. CDR3 sequence (DNA): TGTGCCAGTAGTCCGTGGGGGGATGGTACGCAGTATTTT.

V and J are TRBV6-4 and TRBJ2-7; D is perhaps TRBD2 (5 bases). The CDR3 totals 12 residues. CDR1 is MRHNA, CDR2 SNTAGT, per germline. The V end lost 10 bases, the J end lost 7 bases, and 17 bases lay between the germline ends. As DNA, the CDR3 is TGTGCCACCCATGACGGACTGGGGGAGCAGTACTTC. Its translation is CATHDGLGEQYF.

The V gene is TRBV15, the J gene TRBJ1-5; D is possibly TRBD1 (5 bases). The CDR3 contains 15 residues. Germline CDR1 LNHNV, CDR2 YYDKDF (reference sequence). Between the trimmed V and J ends, which lost 1 base and 7 bases, there was a span of 14 bases. The CDR3 region is CATSRVGGAAQPQHF. The DNA of the CDR3 is TGTGCCACCAGCAGAGTCGGCGGGGCGGCGCAGCCCCAGCATTTT.

The chain carries TRBV23-1 and TRBJ2-7, with D maybe TRBD1 (5 bases). TRBV23-1 is an ORF for which the function is uncertain. Trimming pared 1 base from V and 3 bases from J, leaving 13 bases between. CDR3 length: 15 amino acids. DNA for the CDR3: TGCGCCAGCAGTCAATTCATACAGGCCAACTACGAGCAGTACTTC. This translates into CASSQFIQANYEQYF.

The chain uses TRBV7-2 and TRBJ2-1; TRBD2 matches 12 bases. Germline V gene data show CDR1 as SGHTA and CDR2 as FQGNSA. This CDR3 comprises 14 residues. Unmatched junction bases numbered 5, after V lost 0 bases and J lost 14 bases. The CDR3 protein is CASSLAQTSGSEFF. CDR3 bases: TGTGCCAGCAGCTTAGCGCAGACTAGCGGGAGTGAGTTCTTC.

The chain uses TRBV7-3 and TRBJ2-3, with D perhaps matching TRBD2 (5 bases). With 5 bases removed from V and 6 bases from J, the gap between germline ends came to 18 bases. The CDR3 runs to 15 residues. CDR1 SGHTA and CDR2 FQGTGA come from the germline V gene. The CDR3 spells CASSRLALSSDTQYF. CDR3 in DNA: TGTGCCAGCAGCCGCCTAGCTTTAAGCAGTGATACGCAGTATTTT.

The chain uses TRBV7-9 and TRBJ2-4; D is unresolved. The V end lost 2 bases, the J end lost 1 base, and 15 bases lay between the germline ends. The germline V gene encodes CDR1 SEHNR and CDR2 FQNEAQ (reference sequence). The CDR3 extends over 17 amino acids. CDR3: CASSLRSPDGAKNIQYF. The CDR3, as DNA: TGTGCCAGCAGCTTAAGGAGTCCCGACGGGGCCAAAAACATTCAGTACTTC.

The chain uses TRBV6-1 and TRBJ2-7; D may be TRBD1 (6 bases). The germline gives CDR1 MNHNS, CDR2 SASEGT. Trimming removed 6 bases at V and 9 bases at J, with 21 bases between. CDR3 length: 14 amino acids. The DNA for the CDR3 is TGTGCCAGCAGACTCGGGACAAGGGTTGCGCGGCAGTACTTC. Its protein is CASRLGTRVARQYF.

The rearrangement uses TRBV28 and TRBJ2-7; no definite D call. Germline lookup yields CDR1 MDHEN and CDR2 SYDVKM. Trimming removed 5 bases at V and 6 bases at J, with 14 bases between. The CDR3 has 13 amino acids. CDR3 DNA: TGTGCCAGCAGTCCCCTGCCCTATCGCGAGCAGTACTTC. It yields the protein CASSPLPYREQYF.

V and J are TRBV29-1 and TRBJ2-5; D gene unclear. This CDR3 contains 14 residues. Between the trimmed V and J ends, which lost 6 bases and 5 bases, there was a span of 19 bases. Germline V gene lookup returns CDR1 SQVTM and CDR2 ANQGSEA. CDR3 DNA sequence: TGCAGCGTGGCCCCCGGCCTAGTGGGTGAGACCCAGTACTTC. Encoded protein: CSVAPGLVGETQYF. Drawing the rest from reference TRBV29-1 and TRBJ2-5, the complete variable domain is SAVISQKPSRDICQRGTSLTIQCQVDSQVTMMFWYRQQPGQSLTLIATANQGSEATYESGFVIDKFPISRPNLTFSTLTVSNMSPEDSSIYLCSVAPGLVGETQYFGPGTRLLVL.

J is TRBJ2-1 and V is TRBV15, with 14 nucleotides matching TRBD2. Germline V lookup: CDR1 LNHNV, CDR2 YYDKDF (reference sequence). This CDR3 has 16 residues. The junction had 6 bases not matched to a gene; V was cut back by 4 bases and J by 7 bases. This CDR3 reads CATSTGTSGRINEQFF. The DNA for the CDR3 is TGTGCCACCAGCACCGGGACTAGCGGGAGAATTAATGAGCAGTTCTTC.